This T cell receptor (beta chain) stems from a study of long-term antiretroviral therapy in people with HIV. As for the study in general: The 2015 recommendation for immediate ART came about a decade after the earliest samples.

Whole-study findings and limits: The study collected no data on ART adherence, viral resistance or therapy changes.

Turning to this clone: Its antigen is undetermined.

Runs used v3.0 of the immunoSEQ assay and were done at survey level. The table came from immunoSEQ multiplex PCR; TCRdb's copy has only in-frame clones and leaves some out. The table records 18,000 or so clones, 75% to 90% of them present only once. Germline V CDR1 and CDR2: SGHRS, YFSETQ. There are 14 residues in the CDR3. Trimming took off 2 bases at V and 0 bases at J, with 7 bases between the two ends. The origin of this receptor is a man in his fifties with HIV. The specimen comprised unsorted PBMCs, sampled 4.2 years after starting antiretroviral therapy. This sequence joins TRBV5-1 and TRBJ2-3; D perhaps matches TRBD1 (6 bases). The DNA of the CDR3 is TGCGCCAGCAGCTTTGGACAGAGCACAGATACGCAGTATTTT. Its protein product is CASSFGQSTDTQYF.